Following are 13 T cell receptor beta chains from one sample sequenced in a study of Ad26.COV2.S vaccination and SARS-CoV-2 variants. Stated treatment: some 20 received Ad26.COV2.S at low or high dose, single or two shots; roughly five received placebo; per-sample allocation not given. Vaccine and placebo recipients were sampled on day 63 after the first injection. The data were produced by immunoSEQ multiplex PCR, yet TCRdb's version contains in-frame clones alone and is incomplete. The top ten hold about 1.5% of the sample, which has about 680,000 clones, roughly 90% seen once. The material was peripheral blood, obtained in a trial of Ad26.COV2.S vaccine versus placebo. These receptors were taken from a person between 18 and 59 years old who received the Ad26.COV2.S COVID-19 vaccine or a placebo.

The chain carries TRBV7-2 and TRBJ2-1, with D tentatively TRBD1 (5 bases). From germline, CDR1 is SGHTA and CDR2 FQGNSA. CDR3 length: 15 amino acids. Trimming pared 1 base from V and 2 bases from J, leaving 9 bases between. In DNA, the CDR3 is TGTGCCAGCAGCTTAGACTGGGGCCCCTACAATGAGCAGTTCTTC. Residues: CASSLDWGPYNEQFF.

Details on this clone: The same CDR3 arises from other DNA sequences in this sample as well. The J gene is TRBJ2-1, the V gene TRBV5-1; D is ambiguous. The V gene's germline CDR1 is SGHRS and CDR2 YFSETQ. Between the trimmed V and J ends, which lost 3 bases and 4 bases, there was a span of 8 bases. The CDR3 has 13 amino acids. The CDR3 nucleotides are TGCGCCAGCAGCTCGACCACTTACAATGAGCAGTTCTTC. Translating it yields CASSSTTYNEQFF. The variable domain in full, completed from reference TRBV5-1 and TRBJ2-1, reads KAGVTQTPRYLIKTRGQQVTLSCSPISGHRSVSWYQQTPGQGLQFLFEYFSETQRNKGNFPGRFSGRQFSNSRSEMNVSTLELGDSALYLCASSSTTYNEQFFGPGTRLTVL.

The chain is built from TRBV5-1 and TRBJ2-1; possible D gene TRBD2, 6 bases. Germline V gene data show CDR1 as SGHRS and CDR2 as YFSETQ. V was cut by 5 bases and J by 10 bases, with 10 bases left in between. This CDR3 comprises 11 residues. CDR3: CASSSGLEQFF. CDR3 in DNA: TGCGCCAGCAGTTCCGGACTAGAGCAGTTCTTC. Complete variable domain (other parts from reference TRBV5-1 and TRBJ2-1): KAGVTQTPRYLIKTRGQQVTLSCSPISGHRSVSWYQQTPGQGLQFLFEYFSETQRNKGNFPGRFSGRQFSNSRSEMNVSTLELGDSALYLCASSSGLEQFFGPGTRLTVL.

A few counts support this clone. V gene TRBV29-1 combines with J gene TRBJ1-1, with no clear D. V was clipped by 3 bases and J by 0 bases, with 8 bases between them. Germline loops: CDR1 SQVTM, CDR2 ANQGSEA. This CDR3 region has 13 residues. This chain's CDR3 is CSVDEYMNTEAFF. The CDR3 DNA reads TGCAGCGTTGATGAGTACATGAACACTGAAGCTTTCTTT.

The V gene is TRBV27, the J gene TRBJ1-4, with 8 positions matching TRBD1. The germline V gene encodes CDR1 MNHEY and CDR2 SMNVEV (reference sequence). The ends lost 5 bases at V and 3 bases at J; junction bases unmatched: 8. The CDR3 sequence is 16 residues long. The CDR3 protein is CASSQPGTGSNEKLFF. The CDR3, as DNA: TGTGCCAGCAGTCAACCCGGGACAGGTTCTAATGAAAAACTGTTTTTT.

The chain joins TRBV7-9 to TRBJ2-5; D possibly corresponds to TRBD1 (5 bases). Germline CDR1 SEHNR, CDR2 FQNEAQ (reference sequence). Trimming shortened V by 1 base and J by 3 bases, and 6 bases separated the two germline ends. The CDR3 has 13 amino acids. The chain's CDR3 is CASSLVREETQYF. As DNA, the CDR3 is TGTGCCAGCAGCTTAGTCAGGGAAGAGACCCAGTACTTC.

The chain recombines TRBV11-2 with TRBJ1-5; the match to TRBD1 covers 9 bases. The germline gives CDR1 SGHAT, CDR2 FQNNGV. The J segment lost 6 bases and the V segment lost 4 bases, leaving 1 base of the junction unmatched. This CDR3 is built from 13 residues. The CDR3 DNA is TGTGCCAGCAGCTCGGACAGGGGTCAGCCCCAGCATTTT. This gives the protein CASSSDRGQPQHF.

This clone has just one count. The chain uses TRBV6-1 and TRBJ2-5, with no clear D. CDR1 and CDR2 from the germline V gene are MNHNS and SASEGT. This CDR3 is 11 amino acids long. V lost 6 bases, J lost 5 bases, and 7 bases lay in between. The CDR3 here is CASSFRETQYF. CDR3 sequence (DNA): TGTGCCAGCAGCTTCAGGGAGACCCAGTACTTC.

CDR3 DNA: TGCGCCAGCAGCGAACGAGGGAGAACCAACAATGAGCAGTTCTTC. The encoded protein is CASSERGRTNNEQFF. The chain uses TRBV10-1 and TRBJ2-1; possible D gene TRBD2, 5 bases. This CDR3 has 15 amino acids. V was cut by 6 bases and J by 5 bases, with 17 bases left in between. CDR1 WNHNN and CDR2 SYGVQD come from the germline V gene (reference sequence).

The CDR3 DNA reads TGCGCCAGCAAATCGGTGGCGGATAGCAATCAGCCCCAGCATTTT. Translation gives CASKSVADSNQPQHF. V and J are TRBV5-1 and TRBJ1-5; D is uncertain. Germline loops: CDR1 SGHRS, CDR2 YFSETQ. With 6 bases removed from V and 0 bases from J, the gap between germline ends came to 13 bases. This CDR3 is built from 15 residues.

J is TRBJ1-2 and V is TRBV7-7, with 8 nucleotides matching TRBD1. Germline trimming cut 5 bases from V and 1 base from J; bases unmatched to any gene: 6. Germline CDR1 is SSHAT and CDR2 is FNYEAQ (reference sequence). CDR3 length: 15 amino acids. The CDR3 sequence: CASSQGQGFNYGYTF. For the CDR3, the DNA is TGTGCCAGCAGCCAAGGACAGGGCTTTAACTATGGCTACACCTTC. The variable domain in full, with the rest retrieved from reference TRBV7-7 and TRBJ1-2, is GAGVSQSPRYKVTKRGQDVTLRCDPISSHATLYWYQQALGQGPEFLTYFNYEAQPDKSGLPSDRFSAERPEGSISTLTIQRTEQRDSAMYRCASSQGQGFNYGYTFGSGTRLTVV.

This chain joins TRBV7-9 and TRBJ2-5; TRBD2 might be the D (5 bases). This CDR3 is 16 amino acids long. Germline values: CDR1 SEHNR, CDR2 FQNEAQ (reference sequence). Trimming took off 5 bases at V and 3 bases at J, with 19 bases between the two ends. In DNA, the CDR3 is TGTGCCAGCAGCCCGATCGGAGGCACACATAAAGAGACCCAGTACTTC. This sequence encodes CASSPIGGTHKETQYF.

The rearrangement links TRBV3-1 (or the pseudogene TRBV3-2) to TRBJ2-2; 7 nucleotides match TRBD1. The CDR3 totals 16 residues. After removal of 1 base from V and 6 bases from J, the junction contained 8 bases not matched to a gene. Germline loops: CDR1 LGHDT, CDR2 YNNKEL (reference sequence). The CDR3 DNA follows: TGTGCCAGCAGCCAAGGAGGAAAAAGGGGGCCCGGGGAGCTGTTTTTT. Amino acid sequence: CASSQGGKRGPGELFF.